This T cell receptor beta chain was documented in a study of technical replicates of blood from a few donors. Using immunoSEQ multiplex PCR, the repertoire was profiled, and TCRdb retains in-frame clones only, with some absent. Of about 56,000 clones listed, about 95% are singletons. The germline V and J ends were trimmed by 4 bases and 5 bases, with 17 bases remaining between them. In germline, CDR1 is MGHRA, CDR2 YSYEKL. The CDR3 extends over 15 amino acids. The chain recombines TRBV4-1 with TRBJ1-1, with a weak D call TRBD1 (6 bases). Sequencing used PBMCs. The TCR comes from a human donor in good health. Some clones in this sample may be carry-over from other donors' samples. CDR3 in DNA: TGCGCCAGCAGCCCCTCTTGGGGGCCGGGGACTGAAGCTTTCTTT. Its protein product is CASSPSWGPGTEAFF.